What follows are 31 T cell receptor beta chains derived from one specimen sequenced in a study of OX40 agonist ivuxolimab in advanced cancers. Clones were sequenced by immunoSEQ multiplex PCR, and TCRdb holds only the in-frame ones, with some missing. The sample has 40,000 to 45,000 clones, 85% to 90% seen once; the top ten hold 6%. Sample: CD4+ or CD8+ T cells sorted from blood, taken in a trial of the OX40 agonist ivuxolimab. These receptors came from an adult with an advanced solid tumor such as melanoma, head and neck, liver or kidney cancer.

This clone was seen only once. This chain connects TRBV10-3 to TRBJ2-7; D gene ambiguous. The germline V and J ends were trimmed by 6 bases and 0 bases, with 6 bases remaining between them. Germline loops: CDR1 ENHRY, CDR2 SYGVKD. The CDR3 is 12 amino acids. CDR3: CAISQDSYEQYF. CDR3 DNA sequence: TGTGCCATCAGCCAAGACTCCTACGAGCAGTACTTC.

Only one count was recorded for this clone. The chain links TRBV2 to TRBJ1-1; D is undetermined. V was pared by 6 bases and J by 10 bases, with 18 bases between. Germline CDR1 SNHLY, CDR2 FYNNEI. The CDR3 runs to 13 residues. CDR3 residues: CASRGLNPTPAFF. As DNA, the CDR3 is TGTGCCAGCAGGGGTTTGAACCCTACGCCAGCTTTCTTT.

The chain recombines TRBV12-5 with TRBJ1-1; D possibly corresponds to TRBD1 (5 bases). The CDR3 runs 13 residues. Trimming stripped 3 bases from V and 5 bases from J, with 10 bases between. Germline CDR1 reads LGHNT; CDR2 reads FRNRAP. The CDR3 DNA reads TGTGCTAGTGGTTTTCCCCAGGGAACTGAAGCTTTCTTT. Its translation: CASGFPQGTEAFF.

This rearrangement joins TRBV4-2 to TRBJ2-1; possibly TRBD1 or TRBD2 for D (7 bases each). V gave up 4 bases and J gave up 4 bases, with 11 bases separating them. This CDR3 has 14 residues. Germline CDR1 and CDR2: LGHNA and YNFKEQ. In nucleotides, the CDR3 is TGTGCCAGCAGCCCAGGGGGAGGGTACAATGAGCAGTTCTTC. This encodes CASSPGGGYNEQFF.

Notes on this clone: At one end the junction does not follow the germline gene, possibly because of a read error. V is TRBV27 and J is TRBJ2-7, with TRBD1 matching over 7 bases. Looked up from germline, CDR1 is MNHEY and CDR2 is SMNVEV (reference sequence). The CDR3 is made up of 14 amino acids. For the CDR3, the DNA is TGTGCCAGCAGAGGGACAGCGATCTCCTACGAGCAGTGCTTC. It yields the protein CASRGTAISYEQCF.

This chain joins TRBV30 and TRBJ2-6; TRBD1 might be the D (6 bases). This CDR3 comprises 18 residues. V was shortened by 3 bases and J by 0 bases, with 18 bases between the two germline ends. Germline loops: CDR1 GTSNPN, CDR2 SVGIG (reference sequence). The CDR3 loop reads CAWRAPGHKSSGANVLTF. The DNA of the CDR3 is TGTGCCTGGAGAGCCCCGGGACATAAGAGCTCTGGGGCCAACGTCCTGACTTTC.

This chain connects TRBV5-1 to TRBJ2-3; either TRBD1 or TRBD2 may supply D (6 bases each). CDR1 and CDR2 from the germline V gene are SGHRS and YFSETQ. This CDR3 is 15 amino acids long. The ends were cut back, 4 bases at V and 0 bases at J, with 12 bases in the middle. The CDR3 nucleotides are TGCGCCAGCAGCCGGGGGCTATCTAGCACAGATACGCAGTATTTT. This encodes CASSRGLSSTDTQYF.

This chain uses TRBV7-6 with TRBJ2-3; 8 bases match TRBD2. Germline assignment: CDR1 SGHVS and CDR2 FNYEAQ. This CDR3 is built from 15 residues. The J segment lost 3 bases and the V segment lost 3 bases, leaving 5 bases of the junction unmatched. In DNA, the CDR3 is TGTGCCAGCAGCTTTATAGCGGGATTGACAGATACGCAGTATTTT. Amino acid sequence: CASSFIAGLTDTQYF.

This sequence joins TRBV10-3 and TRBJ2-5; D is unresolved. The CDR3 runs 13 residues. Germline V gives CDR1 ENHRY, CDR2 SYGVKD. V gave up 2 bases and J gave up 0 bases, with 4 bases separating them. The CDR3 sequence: CAISERHQETQYF. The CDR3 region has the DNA TGTGCCATCAGTGAGAGGCACCAAGAGACCCAGTACTTC.

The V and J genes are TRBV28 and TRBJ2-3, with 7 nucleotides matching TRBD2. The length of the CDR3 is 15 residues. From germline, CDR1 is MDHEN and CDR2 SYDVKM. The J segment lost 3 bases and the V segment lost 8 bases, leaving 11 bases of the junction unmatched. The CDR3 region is CASARLAAITDTQYF. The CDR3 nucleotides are TGTGCCAGCGCACGTCTAGCGGCTATAACAGATACGCAGTATTTT.

The CDR3 loop is CASVREIGNEQFF. The CDR3 nucleotides are TGTGCCAGCGTCAGGGAGATAGGGAATGAGCAGTTCTTC. This chain links TRBV2 with TRBJ2-1; either TRBD1 or TRBD2 may supply D (5 bases each). The CDR3 totals 13 residues. Trimming took off 8 bases at V and 7 bases at J, with 15 bases between the two ends. CDR1 SNHLY and CDR2 FYNNEI come from the germline V gene.

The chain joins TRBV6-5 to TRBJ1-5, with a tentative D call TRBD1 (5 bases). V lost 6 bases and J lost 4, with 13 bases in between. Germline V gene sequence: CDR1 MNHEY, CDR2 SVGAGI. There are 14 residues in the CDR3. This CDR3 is CASRKMTVNQPQHF. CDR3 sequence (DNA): TGTGCCAGCAGGAAAATGACAGTGAATCAGCCCCAGCATTTT.

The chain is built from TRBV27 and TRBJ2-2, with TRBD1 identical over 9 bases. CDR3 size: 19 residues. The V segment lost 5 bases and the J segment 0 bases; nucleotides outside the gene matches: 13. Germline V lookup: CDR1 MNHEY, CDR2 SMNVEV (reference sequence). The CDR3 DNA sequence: TGTGCCAGCAGTCGGAGGACAGGGGCCTCACTGACGAACACCGGGGAGCTGTTTTTT. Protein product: CASSRRTGASLTNTGELFF.

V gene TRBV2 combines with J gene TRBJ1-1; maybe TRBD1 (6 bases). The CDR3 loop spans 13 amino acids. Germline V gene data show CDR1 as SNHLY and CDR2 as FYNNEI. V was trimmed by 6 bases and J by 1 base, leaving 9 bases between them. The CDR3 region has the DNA TGTGCCAGCAGCCGGGACACGAACACTGAAGCTTTCTTT. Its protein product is CASSRDTNTEAFF.

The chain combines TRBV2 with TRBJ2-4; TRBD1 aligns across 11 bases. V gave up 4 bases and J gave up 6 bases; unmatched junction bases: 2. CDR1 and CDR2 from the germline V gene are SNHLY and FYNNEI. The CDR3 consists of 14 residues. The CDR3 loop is CASSGDRGGNIQYF. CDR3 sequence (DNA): TGTGCCAGCAGTGGGGACAGGGGGGGAAACATTCAGTACTTC.

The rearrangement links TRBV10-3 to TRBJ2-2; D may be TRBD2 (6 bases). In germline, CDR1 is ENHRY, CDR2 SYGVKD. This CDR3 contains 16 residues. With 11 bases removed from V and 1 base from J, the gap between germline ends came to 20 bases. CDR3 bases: TGTGCCGCCGCAGCGGAGGAGGGGTTGAACACCGGGGAGCTGTTTTTT. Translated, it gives CAAAAEEGLNTGELFF.

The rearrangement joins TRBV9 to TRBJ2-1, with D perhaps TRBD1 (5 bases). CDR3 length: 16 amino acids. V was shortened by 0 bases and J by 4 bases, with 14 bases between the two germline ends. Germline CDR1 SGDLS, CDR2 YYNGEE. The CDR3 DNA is TGTGCCAGCAGCGTAGATGAAGGGGAAGTTTACAATGAGCAGTTCTTC. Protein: CASSVDEGEVYNEQFF. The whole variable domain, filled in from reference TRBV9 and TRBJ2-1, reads DSGVTQTPKHLITATGQRVTLRCSPRSGDLSVYWYQQSLDQGLQFLIQYYNGEERAKGNILERFSAQQFPDLHSELNLSSLELGDSALYFCASSVDEGEVYNEQFFGPGTRLTVL.

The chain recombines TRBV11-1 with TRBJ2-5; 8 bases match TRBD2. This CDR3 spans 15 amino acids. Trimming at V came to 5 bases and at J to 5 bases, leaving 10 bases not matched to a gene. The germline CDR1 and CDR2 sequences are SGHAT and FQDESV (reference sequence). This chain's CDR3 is CASSLNSGSLETQYF. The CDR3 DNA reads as TGTGCCAGCAGCCTGAACAGCGGGAGTCTCGAGACCCAGTACTTC.

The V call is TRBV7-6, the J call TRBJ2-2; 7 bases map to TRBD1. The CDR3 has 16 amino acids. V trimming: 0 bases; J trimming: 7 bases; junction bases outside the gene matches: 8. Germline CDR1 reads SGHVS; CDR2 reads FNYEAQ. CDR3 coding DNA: TGTGCCAGCAGCTTAGCTCCGGGACAGAAGTACGGGGAGCTGTTTTTT. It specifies CASSLAPGQKYGELFF. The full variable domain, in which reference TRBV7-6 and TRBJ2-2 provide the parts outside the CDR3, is GAGVSQSPRYKVTKRGQDVALRCDPISGHVSLYWYRQALGQGPEFLTYFNYEAQQDKSGLPNDRFSAERPEGSISTLTIQRTEQRDSAMYRCASSLAPGQKYGELFFGEGSRLTVL.

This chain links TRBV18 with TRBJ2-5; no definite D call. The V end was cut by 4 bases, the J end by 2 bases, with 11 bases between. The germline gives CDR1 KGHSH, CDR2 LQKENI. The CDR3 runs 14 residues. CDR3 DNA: TGTGCCAGCTCACGCATTGGGAATCAAGAGACCCAGTACTTC. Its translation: CASSRIGNQETQYF.

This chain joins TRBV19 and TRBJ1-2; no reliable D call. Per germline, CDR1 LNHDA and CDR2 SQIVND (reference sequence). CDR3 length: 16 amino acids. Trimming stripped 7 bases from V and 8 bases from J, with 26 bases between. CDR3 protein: CASTLLTGPQGRGYTF. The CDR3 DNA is TGTGCCAGTACCCTTTTGACCGGGCCCCAAGGTCGAGGCTACACCTTC.

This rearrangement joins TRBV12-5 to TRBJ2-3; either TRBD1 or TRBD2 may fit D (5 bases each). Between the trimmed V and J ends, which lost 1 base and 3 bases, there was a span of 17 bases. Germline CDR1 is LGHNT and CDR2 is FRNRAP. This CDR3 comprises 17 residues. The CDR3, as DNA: TGTGCTAGTGGTTTGGCCCTCCTGAGGGGTAAGACAGATACGCAGTATTTT. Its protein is CASGLALLRGKTDTQYF.

The CDR3 DNA reads as TGCAGCGTTGATAAGGGTAGCGGGAGACGGTACTTC. This translates into CSVDKGSGRRYF. The genes are TRBV29-1 and TRBJ2-7, with 9 bases lining up with TRBD2. The CDR3 extends over 12 amino acids. Germline V CDR1 and CDR2: SQVTM, ANQGSEA. The V gene end was trimmed by 3 bases and the J gene end by 12 bases; junction bases not matched to a gene: 9.

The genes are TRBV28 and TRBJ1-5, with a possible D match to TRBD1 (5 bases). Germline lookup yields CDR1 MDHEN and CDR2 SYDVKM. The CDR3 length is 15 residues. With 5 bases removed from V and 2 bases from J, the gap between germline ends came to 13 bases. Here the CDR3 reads CASSRGGGRNQPQHF. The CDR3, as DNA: TGTGCCAGCAGTCGCGGGGGGGGTCGCAATCAGCCCCAGCATTTT.

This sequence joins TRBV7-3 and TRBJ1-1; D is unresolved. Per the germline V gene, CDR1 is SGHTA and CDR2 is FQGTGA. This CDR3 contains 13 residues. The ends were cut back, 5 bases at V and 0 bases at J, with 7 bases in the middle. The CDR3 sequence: CASSPRVNTEAFF. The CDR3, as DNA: TGTGCCAGCAGCCCGCGGGTGAACACTGAAGCTTTCTTT.

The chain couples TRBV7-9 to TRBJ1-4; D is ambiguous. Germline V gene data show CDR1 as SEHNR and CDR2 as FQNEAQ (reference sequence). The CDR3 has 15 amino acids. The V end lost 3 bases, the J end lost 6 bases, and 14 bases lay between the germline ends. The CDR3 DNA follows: TGTGCCAGCAGCTTGCGGACCCCCTCGCATGAAAAACTGTTTTTT. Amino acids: CASSLRTPSHEKLFF. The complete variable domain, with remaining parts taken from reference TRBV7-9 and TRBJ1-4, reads DTGVSQNPRHKITKRGQNVTFRCDPISEHNRLYWYRQTLGQGPEFLTYFQNEAQLEKSRLLSDRFSAERPKGSFSTLEIQRTEQGDSAMYLCASSLRTPSHEKLFFGSGTQLSVL.

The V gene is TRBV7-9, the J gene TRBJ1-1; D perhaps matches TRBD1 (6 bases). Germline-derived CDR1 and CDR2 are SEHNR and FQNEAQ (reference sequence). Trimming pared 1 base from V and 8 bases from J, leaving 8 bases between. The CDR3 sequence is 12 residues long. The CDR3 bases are TGTGCCAGCAGCTTAGGGGGGGGCGAAGCTTTCTTT. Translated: CASSLGGGEAFF.

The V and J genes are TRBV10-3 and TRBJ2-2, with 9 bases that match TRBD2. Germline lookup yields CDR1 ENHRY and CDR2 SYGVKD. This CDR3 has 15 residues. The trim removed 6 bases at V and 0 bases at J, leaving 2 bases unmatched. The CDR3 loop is CAIRTSGANTGELFF. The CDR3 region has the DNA TGTGCCATCAGGACTAGCGGAGCGAACACCGGGGAGCTGTTTTTT.

CDR3 region: CASNDLWSSEQYF. Written as DNA, the CDR3 is TGTGCCAGCAATGACCTTTGGTCTTCCGAGCAGTACTTC. The rearrangement joins TRBV25-1 to TRBJ2-7; the D is unclear. Trimming stripped 7 bases from V and 6 bases from J, with 16 bases between. This CDR3 is built from 13 residues. The germline CDR1 and CDR2 sequences are MGHDK and SYGVNS.

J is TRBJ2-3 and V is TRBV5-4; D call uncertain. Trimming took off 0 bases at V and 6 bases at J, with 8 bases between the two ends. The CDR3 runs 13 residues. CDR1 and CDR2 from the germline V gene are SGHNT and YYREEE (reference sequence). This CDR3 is CASSLGMGDTQYF. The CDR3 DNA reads TGTGCCAGCAGCTTGGGTATGGGGGATACGCAGTATTTT.

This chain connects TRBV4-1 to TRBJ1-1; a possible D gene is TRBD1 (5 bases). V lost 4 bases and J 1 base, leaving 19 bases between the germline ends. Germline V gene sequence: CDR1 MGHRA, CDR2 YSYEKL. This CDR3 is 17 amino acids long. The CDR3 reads CASSPFWQGSTNTEAFF. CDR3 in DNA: TGCGCCAGCAGCCCCTTTTGGCAGGGTTCAACGAACACTGAAGCTTTCTTT.